A selection of T cell receptor beta chains follows, all from one sample in a study of blood T cells in healthy people across ages. From the 5' RACE reads, TCRdb called clonotypes with MiXCR, one entry per CDR3 protein. This table holds some 1.8 million distinct CDR3 sequences, 30% to 40% found once. Source material: blood. Source of these receptors: a human donor in good health. The CDR3 runs from the conserved cysteine through the conserved F or W. A D gene is named only where the DNA matches it firmly. Some rows mark clone size as missing; the rest say once, few, many or name a class of expanded clone.

d_gene	abundance	v_gene	j_gene	CDR3nt	CDR3aa
.	.	TRBV12-3/TRBV12-4	TRBJ1-1	TGTGCCAGCAGCCAATTCGCAGGGGCGGAAGCTGAAGCTCTCTTT	CASSQFAGAEAEALF
TRBD2	few	TRBV7-3	TRBJ2-1	TGTGCCAGCAGTAAGGGAGCGGGGGGGAGGTACAATGAGCAGTTCTTC	CASSKGAGGRYNEQFF
TRBD1	.	TRBV12-5	TRBJ2-1	TGTGCTAGTGGACAGGGGTGGTCACACAATGAGCAGTTCTTC	CASGQGWSHNEQFF
TRBD1	once	TRBV20-1	TRBJ2-4	TGCAGTGCTAGGCACTGGGACAGGGGCGACATTCAGTACTTC	CSARHWDRGDIQYF
TRBD1	.	TRBV4-2	TRBJ1-2	TGTGCCAGCAGCCAAGAACAGGGGGAAGGCTACACCTTC	CASSQEQGEGYTF
.	few	TRBV5-1	TRBJ2-7	TGCGCCAGCAGCCCCAGAGCGGATTACACCTACGAGCAGTACTTC	CASSPRADYTYEQYF
.	.	TRBV7-2	TRBJ2-3	TGTGCCAGCAGCATACTTTCGGGAGATACGCAGTATTTT	CASSILSGDTQYF
.	.	TRBV10-3	TRBJ2-5	TGTGCCATCAGTGAAACAGGAGAGACCCAGTACTTC	CAISETGETQYF
.	.	TRBV12-3/TRBV12-4	TRBJ1-2	TGTGCCAGCAGCCTCCGGCCCCTACCTGACGGGAACTATGGCAACACCTTC	CASSLRPLPDGNYGNTF
.	.	TRBV5-6	TRBJ2-5	TGTGCCAGCAGCTTGGTGGGTGTCAGGTCGTGGGAGCAGTACTTC	CASSLVGVRSWEQYF
.	.	TRBV20-1	TRBJ2-3	TGCAGTGCCAATGGGAACTTTCTCACAGATACGCAGTATTTT	CSANGNFLTDTQYF
.	few	TRBV5-1	TRBJ2-7	TGCGCCAGCAGCTTGGATTTCCGGTACTACGAGCAGTACTTC	CASSLDFRYYEQYF
.	.	TRBV6-6	TRBJ1-1	TGTGCCACCCAAGGACAGTCGAACACTGAAGCTTTCTTT	CATQGQSNTEAFF
TRBD1	.	TRBV7-9	TRBJ1-5	TGTGCCAGCAGCTTAGGTAGGGGGCCTAGCAATCAGCCCCAGCATTTT	CASSLGRGPSNQPQHF